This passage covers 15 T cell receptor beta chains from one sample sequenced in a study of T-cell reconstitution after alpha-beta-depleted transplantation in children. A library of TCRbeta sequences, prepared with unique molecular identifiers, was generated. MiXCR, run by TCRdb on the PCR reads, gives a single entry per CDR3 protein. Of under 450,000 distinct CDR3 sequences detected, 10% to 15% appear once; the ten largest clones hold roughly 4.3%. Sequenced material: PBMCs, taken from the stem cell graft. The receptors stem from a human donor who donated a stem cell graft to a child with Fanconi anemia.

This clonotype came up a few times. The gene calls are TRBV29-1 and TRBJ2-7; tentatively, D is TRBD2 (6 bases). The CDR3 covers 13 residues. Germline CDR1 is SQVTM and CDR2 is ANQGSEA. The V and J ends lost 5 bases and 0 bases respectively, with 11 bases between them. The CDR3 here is CSVLEGSSYEQYF. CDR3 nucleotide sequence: TGCAGCGTTTTGGAGGGGAGCTCCTACGAGCAGTACTTC.

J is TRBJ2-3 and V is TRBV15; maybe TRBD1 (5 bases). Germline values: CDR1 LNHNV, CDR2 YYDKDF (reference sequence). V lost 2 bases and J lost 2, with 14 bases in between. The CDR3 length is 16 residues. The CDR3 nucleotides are TGTGCCACCAGCAGAACTACTGGGGCGGACACAGATACGCAGTATTTT. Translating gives CATSRTTGADTDTQYF. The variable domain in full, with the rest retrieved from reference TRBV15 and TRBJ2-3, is DAMVIQNPRYQVTQFGKPVTLSCSQTLNHNVMYWYQQKSSQAPKLLFHYYDKDFNNEADTPDNFQSRRPNTSFCFLDIRSPGLGDTAMYLCATSRTTGADTDTQYFGPGTRLTVL.

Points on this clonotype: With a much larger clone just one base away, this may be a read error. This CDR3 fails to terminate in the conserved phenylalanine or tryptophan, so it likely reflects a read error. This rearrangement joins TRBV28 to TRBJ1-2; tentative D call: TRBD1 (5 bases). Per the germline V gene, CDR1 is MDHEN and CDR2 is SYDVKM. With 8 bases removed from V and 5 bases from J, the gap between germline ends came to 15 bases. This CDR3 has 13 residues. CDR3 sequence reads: CASLDGGGYGYTS. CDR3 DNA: TGTGCCAGCCTTGACGGGGGAGGGTATGGCTACACCTCC.

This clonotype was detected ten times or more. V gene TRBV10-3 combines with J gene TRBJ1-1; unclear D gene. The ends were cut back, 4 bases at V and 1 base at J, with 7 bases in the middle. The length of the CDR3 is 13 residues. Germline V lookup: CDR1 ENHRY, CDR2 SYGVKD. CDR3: CAISGSRNTEAFF. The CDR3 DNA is TGTGCCATCAGTGGATCGCGGAACACTGAAGCTTTCTTT.

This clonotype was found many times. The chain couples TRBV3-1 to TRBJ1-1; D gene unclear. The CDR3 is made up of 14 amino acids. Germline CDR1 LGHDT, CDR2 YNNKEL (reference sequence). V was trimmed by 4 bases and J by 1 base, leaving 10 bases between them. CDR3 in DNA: TGTGCCAGCAGCCCGCGATGGGGGAACACTGAAGCTTTCTTT. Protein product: CASSPRWGNTEAFF.

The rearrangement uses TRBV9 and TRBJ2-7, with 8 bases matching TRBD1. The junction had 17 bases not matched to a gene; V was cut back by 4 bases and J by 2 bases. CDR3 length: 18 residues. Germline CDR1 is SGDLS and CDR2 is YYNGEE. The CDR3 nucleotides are TGTGCCAGCAGCACAATTACCCCCTTCGGGACAGGCACCTACGAGCAGTACGTC. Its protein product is CASSTITPFGTGTYEQYV.

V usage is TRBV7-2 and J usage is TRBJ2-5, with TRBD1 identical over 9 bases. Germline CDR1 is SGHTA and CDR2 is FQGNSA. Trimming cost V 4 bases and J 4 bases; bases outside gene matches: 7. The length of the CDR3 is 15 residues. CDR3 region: CASSYRTGDGETQYF. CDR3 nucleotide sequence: TGTGCCAGCAGCTACCGGACAGGGGATGGAGAGACCCAGTACTTC.

This CDR3 reads CASSPQGNEDNEQFF. CDR3 coding DNA: TGTGCCAGCAGCCCACAGGGGAACGAGGACAATGAGCAGTTCTTC. The chain links TRBV11-2 to TRBJ2-1; 7 bases map to TRBD1. Trimming cost V 5 bases and J 5 bases; bases outside gene matches: 9. The CDR3 extends over 15 amino acids. CDR1 is SGHAT, CDR2 FQNNGV, per germline. Together with reference TRBV11-2 and TRBJ2-1, the CDR3 gives the full variable domain: EAGVAQSPRYKIIEKRQSVAFWCNPISGHATLYWYQQILGQGPKLLIQFQNNGVVDDSQLPKDRFSAERLKGVDSTLKIQPAKLEDSAVYLCASSPQGNEDNEQFFGPGTRLTVL.

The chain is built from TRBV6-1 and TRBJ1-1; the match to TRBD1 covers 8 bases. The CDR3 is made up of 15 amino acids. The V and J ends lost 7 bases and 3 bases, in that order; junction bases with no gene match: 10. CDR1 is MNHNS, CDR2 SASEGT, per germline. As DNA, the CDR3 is TGTGCCAGCACCGGACAGGGCAGAACGTACACTGAAGCTTTCTTT. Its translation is CASTGQGRTYTEAFF.

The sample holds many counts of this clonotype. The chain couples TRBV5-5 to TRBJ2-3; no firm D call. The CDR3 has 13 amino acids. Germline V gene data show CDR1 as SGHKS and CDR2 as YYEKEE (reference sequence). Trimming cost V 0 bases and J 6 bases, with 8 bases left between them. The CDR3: CASSLGRRDTQYF. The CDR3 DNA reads TGTGCCAGCAGCTTGGGCAGGCGGGATACGCAGTATTTT.

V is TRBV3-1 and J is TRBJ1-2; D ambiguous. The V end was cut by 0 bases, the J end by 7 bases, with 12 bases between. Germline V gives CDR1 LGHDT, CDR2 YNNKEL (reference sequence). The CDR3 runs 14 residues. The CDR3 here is CASSQDSVGRGYTF. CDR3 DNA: TGTGCCAGCAGCCAAGATTCGGTTGGCCGTGGCTACACCTTC.

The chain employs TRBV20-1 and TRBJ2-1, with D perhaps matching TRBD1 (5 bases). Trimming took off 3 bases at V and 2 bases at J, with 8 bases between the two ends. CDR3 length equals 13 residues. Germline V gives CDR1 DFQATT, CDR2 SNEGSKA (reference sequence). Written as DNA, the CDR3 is TGCAGTGCTAGGGGGCAAACCTACAATGAGCAGTTCTTC. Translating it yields CSARGQTYNEQFF.

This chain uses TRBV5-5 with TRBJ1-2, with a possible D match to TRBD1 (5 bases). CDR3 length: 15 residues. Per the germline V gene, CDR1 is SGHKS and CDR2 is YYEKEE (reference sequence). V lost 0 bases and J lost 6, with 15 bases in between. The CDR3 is CASSLDEGSSHGYTF. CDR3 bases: TGTGCCAGCAGCTTGGATGAGGGGTCTTCACATGGCTACACCTTC. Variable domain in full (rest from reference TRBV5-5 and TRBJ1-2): DAGVTQSPTHLIKTRGQQVTLRCSPISGHKSVSWYQQVLGQGPQFIFQYYEKEERGRGNFPDRFSARQFPNYSSELNVNALLLGDSALYLCASSLDEGSSHGYTFGSGTRLTVV.

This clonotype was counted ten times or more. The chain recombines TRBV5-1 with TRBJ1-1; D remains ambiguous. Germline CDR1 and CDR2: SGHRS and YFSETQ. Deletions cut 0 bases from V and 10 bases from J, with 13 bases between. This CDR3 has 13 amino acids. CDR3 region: CASSLASGVGAFF. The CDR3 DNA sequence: TGCGCCAGCAGCTTGGCAAGTGGGGTGGGAGCTTTCTTT.

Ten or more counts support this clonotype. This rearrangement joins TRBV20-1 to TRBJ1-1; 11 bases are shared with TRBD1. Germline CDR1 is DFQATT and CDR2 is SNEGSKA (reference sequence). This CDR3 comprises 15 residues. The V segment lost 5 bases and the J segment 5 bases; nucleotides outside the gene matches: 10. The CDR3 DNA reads TGCAGTGCTCGTGCCGGGACAGGGGGGAGAACTGAAGCTTTCTTT. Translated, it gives CSARAGTGGRTEAFF.